Listed below are T cell receptor beta chains from one sample, sequenced in a study of CD8 T cells in ankylosing spondylitis. TCRdb itself ran the 5' RACE reads through MiXCR, one entry per CDR3 protein. The repertoire holds roughly 180,000 distinct CDR3 sequences, 9.8% seen once, with over 12% in the top ten. The sequenced sample was blood, either unsorted or a sorted T cell fraction (not recorded which). The receptors were sampled from a female donor with ankylosing spondylitis or in good health (not recorded which). The CDR3 runs from the conserved cysteine through the conserved F or W. Fields, in order: CDR3 length, D gene, J gene, V gene, clone size, CDR3 DNA, CDR3 protein. The D gene is left open where the match is weak. Clone size is not always given. Where it is, it says once, few, many or a class for expanded clones.

length: 14
D: -
J: TRBJ2-7
V: TRBV27
size: many
DNA: TGTGCCAGCAGTTTCATCGCCAGCTCCTACGAGCAGTACTTC
CDR3: CASSFIASSYEQYF

length: 16
D: -
J: TRBJ1-2
V: TRBV10-2
size: few
DNA: TGCGCCAGCAGTGAGTCGACTCGGGGCGGAAACTATGGCTACACCTTC
CDR3: CASSESTRGGNYGYTF

length: 13
D: -
J: TRBJ1-1
V: TRBV20-1
size: -
DNA: TGCAGTGCTAGAGGGGGTCTGAACACTGAAGCTTTCTTT
CDR3: CSARGGLNTEAFF

length: 19
D: TRBD1
J: TRBJ2-2
V: TRBV4-3
size: few
DNA: TGCGCCAGCAGCCAAAGCCAGACCGGGACAGGGGTCACCTCCGGGGAGCTGTTTTTT
CDR3: CASSQSQTGTGVTSGELFF

length: 16
D: -
J: TRBJ2-3
V: TRBV5-6
size: -
DNA: TGTGCCAGCAGCTTGGGAGGGACCTATAGCACAGATACGCAGTATTTT
CDR3: CASSLGGTYSTDTQYF

length: 14
D: -
J: TRBJ2-7
V: TRBV12-3/TRBV12-4
size: many
DNA: TGTGCCAGCAGTTTGAGCCCAACGGGCCACGAGCAGTACTTC
CDR3: CASSLSPTGHEQYF

length: 15
D: TRBD2
J: TRBJ2-2
V: TRBV20-1
size: many
DNA: TGCAGTGCTAGATTAGCGGGAGGGGACACCGGGGAGCTGTTTTTT
CDR3: CSARLAGGDTGELFF

length: 10
D: -
J: TRBJ2-7
V: TRBV2
size: many
DNA: TGTGCCAGCAGTGAGAGCGAGCAGTACTTC
CDR3: CASSESEQYF

length: 15
D: -
J: TRBJ2-4
V: TRBV5-1
size: -
DNA: TGCGCCAGCAGCCCCGGGCAGGGGCCAGATAGCATTCAGTACTTC
CDR3: CASSPGQGPDSIQYF

length: 18
D: -
J: TRBJ2-2
V: TRBV14
size: few
DNA: TGTGCCAGCAGCCAAGGGGGGACTGCGGGATCCAACACCGGGGAGCTGTTTTTT
CDR3: CASSQGGTAGSNTGELFF

length: 15
D: TRBD1
J: TRBJ1-6
V: TRBV27
size: -
DNA: TGTGCCAGCAGTTCTTGGGACAGAAATAATTCACCCCTCCACTTT
CDR3: CASSSWDRNNSPLHF

length: 15
D: TRBD2
J: TRBJ2-7
V: TRBV12-3/TRBV12-4
size: -
DNA: TGTGCCAGCAGTTTTGCTAGCGGGAGCTCCTACGAGCAGTACTTC
CDR3: CASSFASGSSYEQYF

length: 14
D: -
J: TRBJ2-1
V: TRBV9
size: -
DNA: TGTGCCAGCAGCGTAGACCAAACCTTTGAGGAGCAGTTCTTC
CDR3: CASSVDQTFEEQFF

length: 14
D: TRBD2
J: TRBJ2-7
V: TRBV7-9
size: many
DNA: TGTGCCAGCAGCTTAGGTAGCGGGACGTACGAGCAGTACTTC
CDR3: CASSLGSGTYEQYF

length: 18
D: -
J: TRBJ2-1
V: TRBV7-6
size: -
DNA: TGTGCCAGCAGCTTAAACCCTTCGGATGGGGGTTTTATGACCGAGCAGTTCTTC
CDR3: CASSLNPSDGGFMTEQFF

length: 17
D: -
J: TRBJ2-2
V: TRBV7-9
size: few
DNA: TGTGCCAGCAGCTCAGGCCCGAGCGCGGAGTCCCCCGGGGAGCTGTTTTTT
CDR3: CASSSGPSAESPGELFF

length: 16
D: -
J: TRBJ2-1
V: TRBV6-5
size: -
DNA: TGTGCCAGCAGTTACAATCAGGGGAGGTCCTACAATGAGCAGTTCTTC
CDR3: CASSYNQGRSYNEQFF

length: 15
D: -
J: TRBJ1-3
V: TRBV7-9
size: few
DNA: TGTGCCAGCAGCCCGCAGCTCTATGGCCGAAACACCATATATTTT
CDR3: CASSPQLYGRNTIYF

length: 14
D: -
J: TRBJ1-3
V: TRBV10-3
size: -
DNA: TGTGCCACCAGTGAGTCGGGCGCTGGAGACACCATATATTTT
CDR3: CATSESGAGDTIYF

length: 15
D: TRBD2
J: TRBJ2-1
V: TRBV27
size: -
DNA: TGTGCCAGCAGTCTCACTAGCGGGAGCAACAATGAGCAGTTCTTC
CDR3: CASSLTSGSNNEQFF

length: 19
D: TRBD1
J: TRBJ2-1
V: TRBV11-2
size: few
DNA: TGTGCCAGCAGCTTCGGGACAGGGGGCTACACCCGGGAGTACAATGAGCAGTTCTTC
CDR3: CASSFGTGGYTREYNEQFF

length: 14
D: -
J: TRBJ2-2
V: TRBV28
size: many
DNA: TGTGCCAGCAGTTCATTAGCCGAGACCGGGGAGCTGTTTTTT
CDR3: CASSSLAETGELFF

length: 14
D: -
J: TRBJ2-3
V: TRBV9
size: -
DNA: TGTGCCAGCGGTACAGGGAGCTCCGCAGATACGCAGTATTTT
CDR3: CASGTGSSADTQYF

length: 15
D: TRBD2
J: TRBJ2-3
V: TRBV7-8
size: many
DNA: TGTGCCAGCAGCTTACCCGCGGGAGGTTCAGATACGCAGTATTTT
CDR3: CASSLPAGGSDTQYF

length: 17
D: TRBD2
J: TRBJ2-3
V: TRBV6-2/TRBV6-3
size: -
DNA: TGTGCCAGCAGCGGCCCTATCTTAGCGGGAGCGGCAGATACGCAGTATTTT
CDR3: CASSGPILAGAADTQYF

length: 16
D: -
J: TRBJ2-1
V: TRBV4-1
size: many
DNA: TGCGCCAGCAGCCAAGTTATGACGGGAGTAACGGATGAGCAGTTCTTC
CDR3: CASSQVMTGVTDEQFF

length: 12
D: TRBD2
J: TRBJ2-7
V: TRBV20-1
size: many
DNA: TGCAGTGCGGACGGACTAGTTCCCCAGCAGTACTTC
CDR3: CSADGLVPQQYF

length: 15
D: -
J: TRBJ2-7
V: TRBV5-5
size: few
DNA: TGTGCCAGCAGCTTGGCAGGCAGGGGAGGCGACGAGCAGTACTTC
CDR3: CASSLAGRGGDEQYF

length: 13
D: -
J: TRBJ1-2
V: TRBV12-5
size: -
DNA: TGTGCTAGTGGTTTGGACAGGCTTCAGGGCTACACCTTC
CDR3: CASGLDRLQGYTF

length: 14
D: -
J: TRBJ2-1
V: TRBV6-2/TRBV6-3
size: -
DNA: TGTGCCAGCACGCCAGTAGCGAAGGGCCATGAGCAGTTCTTC
CDR3: CASTPVAKGHEQFF

length: 15
D: TRBD2
J: TRBJ2-3
V: TRBV19
size: -
DNA: TGTGCCAGTAGTTGGGCTAGCGGAGGCACAGATACGCAGTATTTT
CDR3: CASSWASGGTDTQYF

length: 13
D: TRBD2
J: TRBJ2-1
V: TRBV7-6
size: -
DNA: TGTGCCAGCACTAGCGGAAACTACAATGAGCAGTTCTTC
CDR3: CASTSGNYNEQFF

length: 17
D: -
J: TRBJ2-1
V: TRBV5-4
size: -
DNA: TGTGCCAGCAGCTTCGGGACGCCGGGGAAAACATACAATGAGCAGTTCTTC
CDR3: CASSFGTPGKTYNEQFF

length: 14
D: TRBD2
J: TRBJ2-1
V: TRBV6-5
size: -
DNA: TGTGCCAGCAGTACTAGCGGAGACATAAATGAGCAGTTCTTC
CDR3: CASSTSGDINEQFF

length: 13
D: TRBD2
J: TRBJ2-1
V: TRBV30
size: few
DNA: TGTGCAAAAACGGGGGGGCCCTACAATGAGCAGTTCTTC
CDR3: CAKTGGPYNEQFF

length: 16
D: TRBD2
J: TRBJ2-2
V: TRBV7-9
size: few
DNA: TGTGCCAGCAGCGCAGGGACTAGCGCACACACCGGGGAGCTGTTTTTT
CDR3: CASSAGTSAHTGELFF

length: 12
D: TRBD2
J: TRBJ2-3
V: TRBV7-9
size: -
DNA: TGTGCCAGCAGCTTAGTCGCGGGAGGGAAGTATTTT
CDR3: CASSLVAGGKYF

length: 14
D: -
J: TRBJ2-7
V: TRBV14
size: few
DNA: TGTGCCACCACCCGGCTGCACGGCTCGAGTGAGCAGTACTTC
CDR3: CATTRLHGSSEQYF

length: 15
D: -
J: TRBJ1-1
V: TRBV18
size: many
DNA: TGTGCCAGCTCACCTCAGGAGGGGGAGAACACTGAAGCTTTCTTT
CDR3: CASSPQEGENTEAFF

length: 16
D: -
J: TRBJ2-2
V: TRBV24-1
size: -
DNA: TGTGCCACCAGTGATCGGGCGGGGCAGAACACCGGGGAGCTGTTTTTT
CDR3: CATSDRAGQNTGELFF

length: 13
D: -
J: TRBJ2-7
V: TRBV15
size: many
DNA: TGTGCCACCAGCAGAGATCCAGTCTACGAGCAGTACTTC
CDR3: CATSRDPVYEQYF

length: 14
D: -
J: TRBJ2-1
V: TRBV5-5
size: -
DNA: TGTGCCAGCAGACCCGGGATCCTCGTCGCTGAGCAGTTCTTC
CDR3: CASRPGILVAEQFF

length: 14
D: -
J: TRBJ2-7
V: TRBV7-6
size: few
DNA: TGTGCCAGCAGCGTCCGGGACGGATCCTACGAGCAGTACTTC
CDR3: CASSVRDGSYEQYF

length: 13
D: -
J: TRBJ2-1
V: TRBV5-6
size: few
DNA: TGTGCCAGCAGGCAGACAGTCAACAATGAGCAGTTCTTC
CDR3: CASRQTVNNEQFF

length: 12
D: -
J: TRBJ2-1
V: TRBV12-3/TRBV12-4
size: many
DNA: TGTGCCAGCATCGGGGGTGAGGCAGAGCAGTTCTTC
CDR3: CASIGGEAEQFF

length: 18
D: TRBD2
J: TRBJ2-2
V: TRBV27
size: few
DNA: TGTGCCAGCAGTTCGGGACTAGCGGGAGGGCCGAACACCGGGGAGCTGTTTTTT
CDR3: CASSSGLAGGPNTGELFF

length: 14
D: -
J: TRBJ2-1
V: TRBV20-1
size: few
DNA: TGCAGTGCTTCCTTGCCACCCCTCTACAATGAGCAGTTCTTC
CDR3: CSASLPPLYNEQFF

length: 14
D: TRBD1
J: TRBJ1-1
V: TRBV5-6
size: many
DNA: TGTGCCAGCAGCTTGGGGGACAGGAACACTGAAGCTTTCTTT
CDR3: CASSLGDRNTEAFF

length: 19
D: -
J: TRBJ2-1
V: TRBV6-1
size: -
DNA: TGTGCCAGCAGTGATGAACCCTGGGGACTGGCTAGTTGGTACAATGAGCAGTTCTTC
CDR3: CASSDEPWGLASWYNEQFF

length: 13
D: -
J: TRBJ2-1
V: TRBV12-3/TRBV12-4
size: many
DNA: TGTGCCAGCACCCCCGGACTCTTCGATGAGCAGTTCTTC
CDR3: CASTPGLFDEQFF

length: 13
D: TRBD2
J: TRBJ2-1
V: TRBV6-6
size: -
DNA: TGTGCCACGGGACTAGCGGGAGTAAATGAGCAGTTCTTC
CDR3: CATGLAGVNEQFF

length: 14
D: TRBD1
J: TRBJ1-1
V: TRBV27
size: many
DNA: TGTGCCAGCAGTTTCGCAGGGGGAAACACTGAAGCTTTCTTT
CDR3: CASSFAGGNTEAFF

length: 16
D: TRBD2
J: TRBJ2-2
V: TRBV7-9
size: few
DNA: TGTGCCAGCAGCACACCAGCGGGAGGTCGCACCGGGGAGCTGTTTTTT
CDR3: CASSTPAGGRTGELFF

length: 15
D: -
J: TRBJ2-5
V: TRBV3-1
size: few
DNA: TGTGCCAGCAGCCCCAGCACTCTCCGTCAAGAGACCCAGTACTTC
CDR3: CASSPSTLRQETQYF

length: 12
D: -
J: TRBJ2-1
V: TRBV9
size: few
DNA: TGTGCCAGCAGCTCAATAATGAGTGAGCAGTTCTTC
CDR3: CASSSIMSEQFF

length: 13
D: TRBD2
J: TRBJ2-1
V: TRBV9
size: -
DNA: TGTGCCAGCAGCGCCGGGACTAGGAATGAGCAGTTCTTC
CDR3: CASSAGTRNEQFF

length: 12
D: -
J: TRBJ2-7
V: TRBV12-3/TRBV12-4
size: many
DNA: TGTGCCAGCAGCCGACCCGCGGACGAGCAGTACTTC
CDR3: CASSRPADEQYF

length: 12
D: -
J: TRBJ2-7
V: TRBV7-2
size: few
DNA: TGTGCCAGCAGCGACACGGCCGCCGAGCAGTACTTC
CDR3: CASSDTAAEQYF

length: 14
D: -
J: TRBJ2-7
V: TRBV7-9
size: -
DNA: TGTGCCAGCAGCGTCGTTTCCAGCTCCTACGAGCAGTACTTC
CDR3: CASSVVSSSYEQYF